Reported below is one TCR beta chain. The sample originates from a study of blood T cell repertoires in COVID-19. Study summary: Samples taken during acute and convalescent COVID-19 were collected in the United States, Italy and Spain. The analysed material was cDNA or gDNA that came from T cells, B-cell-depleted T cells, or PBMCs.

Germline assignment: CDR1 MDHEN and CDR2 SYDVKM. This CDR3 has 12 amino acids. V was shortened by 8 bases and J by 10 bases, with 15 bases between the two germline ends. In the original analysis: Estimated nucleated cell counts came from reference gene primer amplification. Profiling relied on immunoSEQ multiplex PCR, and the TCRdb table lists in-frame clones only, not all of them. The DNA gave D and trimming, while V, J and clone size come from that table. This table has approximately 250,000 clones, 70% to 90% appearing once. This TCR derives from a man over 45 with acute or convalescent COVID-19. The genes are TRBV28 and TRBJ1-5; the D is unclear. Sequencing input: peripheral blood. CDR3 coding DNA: TGTGCCAGCCTCGAGGGATCGCTCCCCCAGCATTTT. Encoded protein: CASLEGSLPQHF. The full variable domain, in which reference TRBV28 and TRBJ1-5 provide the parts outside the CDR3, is DVKVTQSSRYLVKRTGEKVFLECVQDMDHENMFWYRQDPGLGLRLIYFSYDVKMKEKGDIPEGYSVSREKKERFSLILESASTNQTSMYLCASLEGSLPQHFGDGTRLSIL.